This T cell receptor beta chain stems from a study of identical twins. Study-level findings and limits: Models underestimated out-of-frame TCR alpha sharing in monozygotic twins.

Notes on this clonotype: Its antigen is undetermined.

The V and J ends lost 3 bases and 5 bases respectively, with 12 bases between them. The CDR3 consists of 14 residues. The germline V gene has CDR1 SGHRS and CDR2 YFSETQ. Template switching added a universal primer site, and cDNA bore unique molecular identifiers. TCRdb processed the 5' RACE reads anew with MiXCR; each CDR3 protein has one entry. The sample shows about 1.7 million distinct CDR3 sequences, 25% to 35% of them seen only once. The TCR comes from a newborn girl in good health. The sample comprised cord blood. The chain joins TRBV5-1 to TRBJ1-5, with D possibly TRBD1 on 6 matching bases. The CDR3 spells CASSSGTPDQPQHF. The CDR3, as DNA: TGCGCCAGCAGCTCGGGGACACCTGATCAGCCCCAGCATTTT.